This note documents a single TCR beta chain sequence. Its specificity is not known. Only in-frame clones appear in the TCRdb table, and some are missing; sequencing was by immunoSEQ multiplex PCR. There are about 47,000 clones in the sample; about 88% occur only once, and over 1.5% lies in the top ten. The sample belongs to a study of OX40 agonist ivuxolimab in advanced cancers. Study-wide context: Patients undergoing dose escalation presented with hepatocellular carcinoma, melanoma, renal cell or head and neck cancer. Overall study results and limits: Researchers report that CD8+ T cells had, on average, more expanded clones than CD4+. People who partly responded at 0.1-3.0 mg/kg had some of the least clonal expansion seen.

There are 17 residues in the CDR3. Trimming pared 0 bases from V and 2 bases from J, leaving 14 bases between. CDR1 and CDR2 from the germline V gene are LGHNA and YNFKEQ. Sample: CD4+ or CD8+ T cells sorted from blood, taken in a trial of the OX40 agonist ivuxolimab. This TCR derives from an adult with an advanced solid tumor such as melanoma, head and neck, liver or kidney cancer. The chain employs TRBV4-2 and TRBJ2-1; D is perhaps TRBD1 (5 bases). CDR3 protein: CASSQDTDTSTYNEQFF. The DNA for the CDR3 is TGTGCCAGCAGCCAAGATACGGACACGTCAACCTACAATGAGCAGTTCTTC.